The 20 T cell receptor beta chains below were found in one sample sequenced in a study of human T cells and chemical hapten exposure. Specified time point: patch test 2, 6 weeks after DPC sensitization. Treatment in this sample: therapeutic diphenylcyclopropenone sensitization with weekly scalp DPC. Using its own MiXCR run on the RACE reads, TCRdb lists one record per CDR3 protein. This table holds just over 350,000 distinct CDR3 sequences, more than 5% found once. The starting material was whole blood, obtained in connection with sensitization to the hapten diphenylcyclopropenone (DPC). These receptors were taken from a young woman with alopecia areata. Some clones in this sample may be carry-over from other donors' samples.

This clonotype was counted a few times. The chain employs TRBV6-2 or TRBV6-3 and TRBJ1-2, with no clear D. Germline values: CDR1 MNHEY, CDR2 SVGEGT. V gave up 0 bases and J gave up 4 bases, with 9 bases separating them. This CDR3 comprises 14 residues. The CDR3 loop is CASSYSLDIYGYTF. The CDR3 region has the DNA TGTGCCAGCAGTTACTCCTTGGATATCTATGGCTACACCTTC.

This clonotype showed up many times. The chain uses TRBV12-3 or TRBV12-4 and TRBJ2-1, with D possibly matching TRBD2 (6 bases). The CDR3 extends over 13 amino acids. Between the trimmed V and J ends, which lost 5 bases and 7 bases, there was a span of 12 bases. In nucleotides, the CDR3 is TGTGCCAGCAGTCCTTTAGCGGAGAATGAGCAGTTCTTC. Translated: CASSPLAENEQFF.

This clonotype was picked up many times. The CDR3 nucleotides are TGCAGCGTTGAATCGGGACAGGGCACGTTCAACCCTGAAGCTTTCTTT. Its translation: CSVESGQGTFNPEAFF. The chain is built from TRBV29-1 and TRBJ1-1, with TRBD1 identical over 9 bases. Germline trimming cut 2 bases from V and 6 bases from J; bases unmatched to any gene: 13. The CDR3 totals 16 residues. Germline CDR1 is SQVTM and CDR2 is ANQGSEA.

This clonotype was seen a few times. The chain uses TRBV20-1 and TRBJ1-5, with D perhaps TRBD1 (5 bases). This CDR3 region has 13 residues. Germline V lookup: CDR1 DFQATT, CDR2 SNEGSKA (reference sequence). Trimming removed 5 bases at V and 3 bases at J, with 11 bases between. The CDR3 bases are TGCAGTGCTGGGGGACGGCTCAATCAGCCCCAGCATTTT. It translates to CSAGGRLNQPQHF.

This clonotype has a count of ten or more. The chain couples TRBV5-1 to TRBJ2-1; D not certain. The CDR3 is 15 amino acids. V lost 0 bases and J 3 bases, leaving 10 bases between the germline ends. CDR1 is SGHRS and CDR2 is YFSETQ in the germline V gene. The CDR3 DNA follows: TGCGCCAGCAGCTTGGTGAGCTACCTCTACAATGAGCAGTTCTTC. Amino acid sequence: CASSLVSYLYNEQFF.

This clonotype was counted only a few times. CDR3 residues: CASSLFTGSGNTIYF. The CDR3, as DNA: TGTGCCAGCAGTTTATTCACAGGGTCTGGAAACACCATATATTTT. V is TRBV28 and J is TRBJ1-3; weak D call: TRBD1 (6 bases). The CDR3 spans 15 residues. V dropped 1 base and J dropped 1 base, with 8 bases sitting between them. Germline assignment: CDR1 MDHEN and CDR2 SYDVKM.

Many counts were recorded for this clonotype. V and J are TRBV7-8 and TRBJ2-1, with D possibly TRBD2 on 7 matching bases. Trimming removed 3 bases at V and 7 bases at J, with 22 bases between. The CDR3 is 17 amino acids. Germline V gene lookup returns CDR1 SGHVS and CDR2 FQNEAQ. CDR3 sequence: CASSLVGRGPFGNEQFF. CDR3 nucleotide sequence: TGTGCCAGCAGCTTGGTGGGGCGGGGGCCTTTTGGGAATGAGCAGTTCTTC.

This clonotype occurred a few times. V and J are TRBV19 and TRBJ2-3; TRBD1 matches 7 bases. There are 14 residues in the CDR3. CDR1 LNHDA and CDR2 SQIVND come from the germline V gene (reference sequence). V lost 7 bases, J lost 4 bases, and 8 bases stayed unmatched. This CDR3 reads CASTLQGRADTQYF. DNA for the CDR3: TGTGCCAGTACATTACAGGGGAGAGCAGATACGCAGTATTTT.

This clonotype was detected ten times or more. V gene TRBV6-5 combines with J gene TRBJ1-1; TRBD1 aligns across 9 bases. Germline CDR1 MNHEY, CDR2 SVGAGI. With V trimmed by 2 bases and J by 10 bases, 11 bases remained unmatched. This CDR3 region has 15 residues. CDR3 in DNA: TGTGCCAGCAGTTACCCGGGACAGGGTGGGAGGAGAGCTTTCTTT. The encoded protein is CASSYPGQGGRRAFF.

The chain has TRBV7-8 and TRBJ2-7; 14 nucleotides align to TRBD2. Per the germline V gene, CDR1 is SGHVS and CDR2 is FQNEAQ. Losses at the gene ends were 6 bases for V and 6 bases for J; bases not matched to a gene: 4. The CDR3 loop spans 14 amino acids. The CDR3 nucleotides are TGTGCCAGCAGAGGACTAGCGGGGGGTGGCGAGCAGTACTTC. It is translated as CASRGLAGGGEQYF.

The chain links TRBV7-2 to TRBJ2-3, with D perhaps TRBD1 or TRBD2 (5 bases each). The germline V gene has CDR1 SGHTA and CDR2 FQGNSA. The CDR3 contains 18 residues. V gave up 5 bases and J gave up 0 bases, with 21 bases separating them. The chain's CDR3 is CASSRPGTRTTSTDTQYF. The CDR3 DNA sequence: TGTGCCAGCAGCCGCCCCGGGACCAGAACTACTAGCACAGATACGCAGTATTTT. The whole variable domain, remainder taken from reference TRBV7-2 and TRBJ2-3, is GAGVSQSPSNKVTEKGKDVELRCDPISGHTALYWYRQSLGQGLEFLIYFQGNSAPDKSGLPSDRFSAERTGGSVSTLTIQRTQQEDSAVYLCASSRPGTRTTSTDTQYFGPGTRLTVL.

This clonotype was observed a few times. The chain combines TRBV9 with TRBJ2-7; 7 bases fit TRBD1. The ends lost 3 bases at V and 0 bases at J; junction bases unmatched: 6. CDR3 length equals 15 residues. Germline loops: CDR1 SGDLS, CDR2 YYNGEE. CDR3 protein: CASSGSGTDSYEQYF. CDR3 DNA sequence: TGTGCCAGCAGCGGATCCGGGACAGACTCCTACGAGCAGTACTTC.

This clonotype has only a few counts. This sequence joins TRBV27 and TRBJ2-7, with D possibly being TRBD1 (6 bases). Trimming removed 3 bases from V and 2 bases from J, with 11 bases in between. This CDR3 has 14 amino acids. From germline, CDR1 is MNHEY and CDR2 SMNVEV (reference sequence). CDR3 coding DNA: TGTGCCAGCAGTTTGCCAGGGGCAACCTACGAGCAGTACTTC. It specifies CASSLPGATYEQYF.

This clonotype was seen a few times. V is TRBV6-4 and J is TRBJ2-2; D is unresolved. V lost 9 bases and J 6 bases, leaving 11 bases between the germline ends. Per germline, CDR1 MRHNA and CDR2 SNTAGT. The CDR3 runs to 12 residues. The CDR3 bases are TGTGCCAGTCCTAGTCGCGCCGGGGAGCTGTTTTTT. Translated, it gives CASPSRAGELFF.

Ten or more counts support this clonotype. The chain carries TRBV29-1 and TRBJ1-5; no clear D. V was clipped by 0 bases and J by 6 bases, with 9 bases between them. CDR1 is SQVTM, CDR2 ANQGSEA, per germline. The CDR3 totals 13 residues. CDR3 bases: TGCAGCGTTGAAGAAGGTGTAGGTCAGCCCCAGCATTTT. Translating gives CSVEEGVGQPQHF. Combining the CDR3 with reference TRBV29-1 and TRBJ1-5 gives the whole variable domain SAVISQKPSRDICQRGTSLTIQCQVDSQVTMMFWYRQQPGQSLTLIATANQGSEATYESGFVIDKFPISRPNLTFSTLTVSNMSPEDSSIYLCSVEEGVGQPQHFGDGTRLSIL.

This chain uses TRBV12-3 or TRBV12-4 with TRBJ2-1, with 15 bases identical to TRBD2. After removal of 6 bases from V and 0 bases from J, the junction contained 6 bases not matched to a gene. The CDR3 loop spans 18 amino acids. The CDR3 region has the DNA TGTGCCAGCAGGGGCGGGACTAGCGGGGGGTACTCCTACAATGAGCAGTTCTTC. Residues: CASRGGTSGGYSYNEQFF.

V usage is TRBV6-1 and J usage is TRBJ2-5; 7 bases agree with TRBD1. V was clipped by 0 bases and J by 2 bases; unmatched bases: 6. CDR1 MNHNS and CDR2 SASEGT come from the germline V gene. The length of the CDR3 is 16 residues. CDR3 nucleotides: TGTGCCAGCAGTGAAGCGCAGGGGACAGTACAAGAGACCCAGTACTTC. It encodes CASSEAQGTVQETQYF.

This clonotype showed up just a few times. The rearrangement links TRBV29-1 to TRBJ1-3; 8 bases line up with TRBD1. This CDR3 has 13 amino acids. Germline CDR1 is SQVTM and CDR2 is ANQGSEA. J gave up 2 bases and V 5 bases, and 2 bases lay outside the gene matches. CDR3 coding DNA: TGCAGCGTTCAGGACAGGGCTGGAAACACCATATATTTT. Translation: CSVQDRAGNTIYF.

This clonotype has a handful of counts. The V gene is TRBV6-2 or TRBV6-3, the J gene TRBJ2-1, with 12 nucleotides matching TRBD2. The CDR3 sequence is 19 residues long. J lost 0 bases, V lost 0 bases, and 6 bases had no gene match. Looked up from germline, CDR1 is MNHEY and CDR2 is SVGEGT. Here the CDR3 reads CASSYSLAGGISSYNEQFF. The CDR3 region has the DNA TGTGCCAGCAGTTACTCCCTAGCGGGGGGGATTAGCTCCTACAATGAGCAGTTCTTC.

This clonotype was detected a few times. This rearrangement joins TRBV6-1 to TRBJ2-1; 8 positions agree with TRBD1. V shed 8 bases, J shed 2 bases, and the junction held 2 bases outside the gene matches. In germline, CDR1 is MNHNS, CDR2 SASEGT. The CDR3 sequence is 13 residues long. The CDR3 DNA reads TGTGCCAGCCAGGGGGCCGCCTACAATGAGCAGTTCTTC. It specifies CASQGAAYNEQFF.